This TCR beta chain was found in a study of CD8 T cells in Susac syndrome. Trimming took off 3 bases at V and 0 bases at J, with 12 bases between the two ends. The CDR3 has 16 residues. The V gene's germline CDR1 is KGHDR and CDR2 SFDVKD. With random hexamers, 0.5 to 1 ug RNA was reverse transcribed. The TCR beta CDR3 was amplified by immunoSEQ multiplex PCR across 54 Vbeta, 13 Jbeta. From the immunoSEQ multiplex PCR reads, TCRdb called clonotypes with MiXCR, one entry per CDR3 protein. The sample consists of 160,000 or so distinct CDR3 sequences, 90% to 95% of them appearing once. Whole-study results and caveats: It was acknowledged in the study that its TCR sequencing and HLA analysis involved a relatively small number of individuals.

Sequencing of TCR beta was performed on blood CD8+ T cells and on blood CD4+ T cells. The multiple sclerosis control group comprised treatment-naive patients with stable or active relapsing-remitting disease. Remarks on this clonotype: The antigen is not known.

The chain carries TRBV24-1 and TRBJ2-3; D might be TRBD2 (5 bases). The source of this sequence is a human donor with multiple sclerosis. The sample was CD8+ T cells from PBMCs. This CDR3 is CATSDGSRLSTDTQYF. The CDR3 DNA reads as TGTGCCACCAGTGATGGTAGCCGACTAAGCACAGATACGCAGTATTTT.